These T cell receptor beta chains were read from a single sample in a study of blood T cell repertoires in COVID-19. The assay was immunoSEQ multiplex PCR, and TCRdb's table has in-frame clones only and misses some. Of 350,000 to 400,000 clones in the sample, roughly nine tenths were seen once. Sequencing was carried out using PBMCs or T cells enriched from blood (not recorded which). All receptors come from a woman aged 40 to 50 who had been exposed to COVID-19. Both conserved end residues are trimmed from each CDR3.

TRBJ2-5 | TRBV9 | ASSERPTGGGETQY
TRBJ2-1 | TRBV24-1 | ATSAAPGQNSPQAEQF
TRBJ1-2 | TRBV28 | ASSFGDRDNYGYT
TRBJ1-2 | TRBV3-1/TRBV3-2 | ASSQDGGQGASGYT
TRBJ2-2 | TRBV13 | ASSLSRLRSGGELF
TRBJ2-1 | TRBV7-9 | ASSSRAGTSKYNEQF
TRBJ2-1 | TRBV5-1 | ASSLGGGESDEQF
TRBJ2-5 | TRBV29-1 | SVRTGSSGTQY
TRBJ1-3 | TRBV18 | ASSRLTGGPGNTIY
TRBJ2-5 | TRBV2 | ASSVAGGETQY
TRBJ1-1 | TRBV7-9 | ASSFPGTGVMSTEAF
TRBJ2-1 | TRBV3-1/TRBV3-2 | ASSQAFVNEQF
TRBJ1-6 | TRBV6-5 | ASSYGQGAGSPLH
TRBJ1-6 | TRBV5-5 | ASSLGTLVSSYNSPLH
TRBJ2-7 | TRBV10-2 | ASSELVRGYNEQY
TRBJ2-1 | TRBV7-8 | ASSFGQYNEQF
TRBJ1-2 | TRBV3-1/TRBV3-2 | ASSPVQGAGGYT
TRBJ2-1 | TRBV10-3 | AISSGQGWNEQF
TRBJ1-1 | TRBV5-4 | ASSLLLDSRMNTEAF
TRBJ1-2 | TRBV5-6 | ASSLVGSGTYYGYT
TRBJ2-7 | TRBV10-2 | ASTLGAYEQY
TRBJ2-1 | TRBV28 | ASSLSLRDRQF
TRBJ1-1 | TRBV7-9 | ASSLTGDTEAF
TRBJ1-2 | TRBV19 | ASSTTDLYGYT
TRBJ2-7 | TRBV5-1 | ASSLLPGTGSYEQY
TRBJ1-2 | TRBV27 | ASSLMVNSGGYT
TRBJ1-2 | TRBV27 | ASSLMVGGGYT
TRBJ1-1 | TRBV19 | ASSIGRYTEAF
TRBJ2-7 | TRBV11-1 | ASSLGLAAEQY
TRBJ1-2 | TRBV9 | ASSVGDRTNYGYT
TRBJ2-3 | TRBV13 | ASSLAGGGTDTQY
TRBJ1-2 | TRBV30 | ARDRGAYGYT
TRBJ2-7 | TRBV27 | ASSLAPTYEQY
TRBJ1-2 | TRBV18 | ASSPPLGALYGYT
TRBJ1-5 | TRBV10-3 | AISDRGDNQPQH
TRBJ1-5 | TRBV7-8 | ASSSGVRSLSNQPQH
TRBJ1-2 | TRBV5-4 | ASSLVLRAGYT
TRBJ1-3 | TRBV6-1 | ASSASPGTGTGNTIY
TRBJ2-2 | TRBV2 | ASTPWRTGGELF
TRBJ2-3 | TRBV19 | ASTGFTGGGLQDTQY
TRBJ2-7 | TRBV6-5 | ASSYSVGGGSEQY
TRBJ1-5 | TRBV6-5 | ASDRVFGNQPQH
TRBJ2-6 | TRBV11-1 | ASSSNLRSGANVLT
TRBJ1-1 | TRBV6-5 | ASRPAGTEAF
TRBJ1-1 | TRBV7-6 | ASSLIRGTEAF
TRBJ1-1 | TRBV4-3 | ASSQDNSHNTEAF
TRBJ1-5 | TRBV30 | AWSPAGQTLGGNQPQH
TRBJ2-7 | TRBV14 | ASSHHTWLEQY
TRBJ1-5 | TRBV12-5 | ASGLVPKQGVGNQPQH
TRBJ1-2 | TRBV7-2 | ASSLARSYGYT
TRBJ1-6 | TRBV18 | ASSRDRKFSPLH
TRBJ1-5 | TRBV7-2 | ASSLTGNQPQH
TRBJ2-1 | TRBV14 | ASSRLGQPERQF
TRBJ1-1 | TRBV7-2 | ASSLGPSMNTEAF
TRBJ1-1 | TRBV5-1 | ASSERSGGTEAF
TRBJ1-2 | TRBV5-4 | ASSLTANYGYT
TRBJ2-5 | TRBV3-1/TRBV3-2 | ASSQDRRLAGGSTGIWETQY
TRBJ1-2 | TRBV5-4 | ASSLGQLYGYT
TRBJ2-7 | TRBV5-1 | ASSPGTSGRHGSYEQY
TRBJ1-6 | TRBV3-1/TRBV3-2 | ASSRESGGPLH